These 15 T cell receptor beta chains share one sample of origin, sequenced in a study of blood T cell repertoires in COVID-19. The data were produced by immunoSEQ multiplex PCR, yet TCRdb's version contains in-frame clones alone and is incomplete. The profile covers about 150,000 clones, with just under 80% appearing a single time and around 13% taken by the ten largest. The sample consisted of peripheral blood. These TCRs come from a woman older than 75 with acute or convalescent COVID-19.

The V gene is TRBV3-1 (or the pseudogene TRBV3-2), the J gene TRBJ1-1, with D tentatively TRBD1 (6 bases). There are 12 residues in the CDR3. Trimming removed 9 bases at V and 6 bases at J, with 14 bases between. Germline V gene data show CDR1 as LGHDT and CDR2 as YNNKEL (reference sequence). CDR3: CASQRGGAEAFF. In DNA form, the CDR3 reads TGTGCCAGTCAAAGGGGGGGCGCTGAAGCTTTCTTT.

The chain uses TRBV5-1 and TRBJ1-2; 7 bases are a match to TRBD1. In germline, CDR1 is SGHRS, CDR2 YFSETQ. The CDR3 sequence is 13 residues long. Germline trimming cut 0 bases from V and 7 bases from J; bases unmatched to any gene: 3. The CDR3 sequence: CASSLGGQPGYTF. CDR3 bases: TGCGCCAGCAGCTTGGGGGGACAGCCTGGCTACACCTTC.

The gene calls are TRBV18 and TRBJ1-2; weak D call: TRBD1 (6 bases). Germline V CDR1 and CDR2: KGHSH, LQKENI. The length of the CDR3 is 13 residues. Trimming left V 3 bases short and J 5 bases short, with 10 bases between. CDR3 DNA: TGTGCCAGCTCACCGGGGGCCTCATATGGCTACACCTTC. Encoded protein: CASSPGASYGYTF.

This clone was observed many times. The chain recombines TRBV24-1 with TRBJ1-2, with D perhaps TRBD1 (6 bases). Trimming pared 6 bases from V and 8 bases from J, leaving 15 bases between. CDR1 is KGHDR and CDR2 is SFDVKD in the germline V gene. This CDR3 is built from 13 residues. The CDR3 loop reads CATSRFSGEGYTF. In DNA form, the CDR3 reads TGTGCCACCAGTCGATTCTCAGGGGAAGGCTACACCTTC.

The chain links TRBV6-5 to TRBJ1-2; 7 nucleotides agree with TRBD1. The CDR3 covers 15 residues. Germline CDR1 is MNHEY and CDR2 is SVGAGI. With V trimmed by 6 bases and J by 4 bases, 11 bases remained unmatched. This CDR3 is CASRQAQTGFYGYTF. In nucleotides, the CDR3 is TGTGCCAGCAGACAGGCCCAGACAGGGTTCTATGGCTACACCTTC.

The chain uses TRBV7-2 and TRBJ2-7, with 9 bases identical to TRBD2. This CDR3 is built from 16 residues. Germline V gene lookup returns CDR1 SGHTA and CDR2 FQGNSA. The J segment lost 4 bases and the V segment lost 0 bases, leaving 7 bases of the junction unmatched. The CDR3 DNA sequence: TGTGCCAGCAGCTTAGCGGGGGCTAGCGGGGCGTACGAGCAGTACTTC. Protein: CASSLAGASGAYEQYF.

This sequence joins TRBV18 and TRBJ2-1, with 7 bases fitting TRBD1. Trimming removed 5 bases from V and 0 bases from J; junction bases left unmatched: 1. Germline CDR1 reads KGHSH; CDR2 reads LQKENI. This CDR3 region has 14 residues. The CDR3 region is CASSRDSSYNEQFF. The CDR3 DNA follows: TGTGCCAGCTCAAGGGACAGCTCCTACAATGAGCAGTTCTTC.

The V and J genes are TRBV18 and TRBJ1-4, with 7 bases matching TRBD1. The CDR3 has 16 amino acids. CDR1 is KGHSH and CDR2 is LQKENI in the germline V gene. The V segment lost 2 bases and the J segment 0 bases; nucleotides outside the gene matches: 3. The DNA for the CDR3 is TGTGCCAGCTCACCAATGACAGGGTCAACTAATGAAAAACTGTTTTTT. Protein product: CASSPMTGSTNEKLFF.

V gene TRBV3-1 (or the pseudogene TRBV3-2) combines with J gene TRBJ2-5, with 10 bases aligning to TRBD1. V lost 11 bases, J lost 5 bases, and 8 bases stayed unmatched. Per the germline V gene, CDR1 is LGHDT and CDR2 is YNNKEL (reference sequence). The CDR3 has 13 amino acids. The CDR3 DNA sequence: TGTGCCTCCCGGGACAGGGGCCGGGAGACCCAGTACTTC. Amino acid sequence: CASRDRGRETQYF.

This rearrangement joins TRBV3-1 (or the pseudogene TRBV3-2) to TRBJ2-7; TRBD1 might be the D (6 bases). The germline V gene encodes CDR1 LGHDT and CDR2 YNNKEL (reference sequence). Trimming left V 2 bases short and J 2 bases short, with 7 bases between. This CDR3 has 13 residues. The CDR3 DNA reads as TGTGCCAGCAGCCAATGGGGGCCCTACGAGCAGTACTTC. Protein sequence: CASSQWGPYEQYF.

The rearrangement links TRBV9 to TRBJ1-2, with 7 positions matching TRBD1. From germline, CDR1 is SGDLS and CDR2 YYNGEE. The length of the CDR3 is 18 residues. V shed 3 bases, J shed 0 bases, and the junction held 14 bases outside the gene matches. The CDR3 sequence: CASSGLDRRTLTNYGYTF. In nucleotides, the CDR3 is TGTGCCAGCAGCGGACTGGACAGGAGAACCCTTACTAACTATGGCTACACCTTC.

The V and J genes are TRBV10-3 and TRBJ2-1; 9 nucleotides line up with TRBD1. This CDR3 contains 15 residues. Germline CDR1 is ENHRY and CDR2 is SYGVKD. V lost 6 bases to trimming and J lost 5 bases; unmatched junction nucleotides: 8. Here the CDR3 DNA reads TGTGCCATCAGGGACGGACAGGGGCCCAACAATGAGCAGTTCTTC. This gives the protein CAIRDGQGPNNEQFF.

The chain uses TRBV30 and TRBJ1-5; TRBD1 agrees at 8 bases. Per the germline V gene, CDR1 is GTSNPN and CDR2 is SVGIG (reference sequence). This CDR3 contains 14 residues. After removal of 4 bases from V and 7 bases from J, the junction contained 9 bases not matched to a gene. The CDR3 DNA reads TGTGCCTGGAACCTCAGGGGGCGCGGCCAGCCCCAGCATTTT. As protein: CAWNLRGRGQPQHF.

The chain links TRBV7-2 to TRBJ1-6; TRBD1 matches at 10 bases. Unmatched junction bases numbered 18, after V lost 5 bases and J lost 14 bases. The CDR3 totals 17 residues. Germline CDR1 is SGHTA and CDR2 is FQGNSA. DNA for the CDR3: TGTGCCAGCAGCCTGGCATGGGGAGGGACAGGGACAGGGGCCCTCCACTTT. It encodes CASSLAWGGTGTGALHF.

DNA for the CDR3: TGCAGCGTTTGGGACAGGTTAAACGAGCAGTACTTC. Its translation is CSVWDRLNEQYF. V and J are TRBV29-1 and TRBJ2-7, with TRBD1 matching over 8 bases. Germline CDR1 SQVTM, CDR2 ANQGSEA. The CDR3 spans 12 residues. The V and J ends lost 5 bases and 5 bases, in that order; junction bases with no gene match: 5.